Each of the 31 T cell receptor beta chains below was sequenced from the same sample in a study of Ad26.COV2.S vaccination and SARS-CoV-2 variants. Produced via immunoSEQ multiplex PCR; TCRdb's table is partial and in-frame only. The repertoire holds 360,000 or so clones, with approximately 91% as singletons. Indicated treatment: over 15 received Ad26.COV2.S at low or high dose, single or two shots; about 5 received placebo; per-sample allocation not given. On day 63 after the first injection, vaccine and placebo recipients gave samples. Here the sequenced sample was peripheral blood, taken in a trial of Ad26.COV2.S vaccine versus placebo. The receptors come from a person between 18 and 65 years old who received the Ad26.COV2.S COVID-19 vaccine or a placebo.

J is TRBJ2-2 and V is TRBV19, with 11 bases matching TRBD1. The germline V gene encodes CDR1 LNHDA and CDR2 SQIVND (reference sequence). The CDR3 contains 17 residues. Trimming at V came to 5 bases and at J to 6 bases, leaving 11 bases not matched to a gene. In DNA form, the CDR3 reads TGTGCCAGTAGTTGGCGTCCTGGACAGGGGGCAGCCGGGGAGCTGTTTTTT. This sequence encodes CASSWRPGQGAAGELFF. Combining the CDR3 with reference TRBV19 and TRBJ2-2 gives the whole variable domain DGGITQSPKYLFRKEGQNVTLSCEQNLNHDAMYWYRQDPGQGLRLIYYSQIVNDFQKGDIAEGYSVSREKKESFPLTVTSAQKNPTAFYLCASSWRPGQGAAGELFFGEGSRLTVL.

The chain recombines TRBV5-1 with TRBJ2-2; D may match TRBD1 or TRBD2 (5 bases each). Germline V CDR1 and CDR2: SGHRS, YFSETQ. CDR3 length: 13 amino acids. V was shortened by 4 bases and J by 7 bases, with 11 bases between the two germline ends. CDR3 DNA sequence: TGCGCCAGCAGCCTGGGACCTGACGGGGAGCTGTTTTTT. Protein product: CASSLGPDGELFF.

This sequence joins TRBV28 and TRBJ2-7; D not certain. Between the trimmed V and J ends, which lost 7 bases and 3 bases, there was a span of 10 bases. Germline CDR1 MDHEN, CDR2 SYDVKM. This CDR3 is 12 amino acids long. CDR3 loop: CASTSGYYEQYF. The CDR3 DNA is TGTGCCAGCACCTCGGGTTACTACGAGCAGTACTTC.

Only one count was recorded for this clone. This chain links TRBV7-9 with TRBJ2-7; D perhaps matches TRBD1 (5 bases). The CDR3 consists of 14 residues. Per the germline V gene, CDR1 is SEHNR and CDR2 is FQNEAQ (reference sequence). V was trimmed by 5 bases and J by 1 base, leaving 12 bases between them. The CDR3 bases are TGTGCCAGCAGCCCCCCAGGGTGGTCCTACGAGCAGTACTTC. Translation gives CASSPPGWSYEQYF.

There are a few counts of this clone. The chain has TRBV7-2 and TRBJ2-2; D may match TRBD1 or TRBD2 (5 bases each). CDR3 length: 14 residues. The V gene lost 6 bases and the J gene lost 4 bases, with 12 bases spanning the gap. The V gene's germline CDR1 is SGHTA and CDR2 FQGNSA. The CDR3 region is CASRGLRGTGELFF. The CDR3 DNA reads TGTGCCAGCAGAGGACTTAGGGGCACCGGGGAGCTGTTTTTT.

The rearrangement joins TRBV14 to TRBJ2-2; 10 bases map to TRBD2. V trimming: 5 bases; J trimming: 4 bases; junction bases outside the gene matches: 4. The CDR3 has 15 residues. In germline, CDR1 is SGHDN, CDR2 FVKESK. The CDR3 loop is CASSEAGGSTGELFF. DNA of the CDR3: TGTGCCAGCAGCGAAGCGGGAGGGAGCACCGGGGAGCTGTTTTTT.

This chain uses TRBV6-2 or TRBV6-3 with TRBJ1-5, with no clear D. The V and J ends lost 2 bases and 3 bases respectively, with 14 bases between them. CDR1 and CDR2 from the germline V gene are MNHEY and SVGEGT. This CDR3 comprises 16 residues. This CDR3 is CASSYLGTGDNQPQHF. As DNA, the CDR3 is TGTGCCAGCAGTTACCTAGGAACGGGTGACAATCAGCCCCAGCATTTT.

This clone has just a few counts. For the CDR3, the DNA is TGCGCCAGCAGGGAAGTCACAGGGGGTGGATCACCCCTCCACTTT. Amino acid sequence: CASREVTGGGSPLHF. The gene calls are TRBV5-1 and TRBJ1-6; 8 nucleotides line up with TRBD1. The CDR3 is 15 residues long. From germline, CDR1 is SGHRS and CDR2 YFSETQ. V lost 5 bases to trimming and J lost 10 bases; unmatched junction nucleotides: 11.

This sequence joins TRBV29-1 and TRBJ2-1; 9 nucleotides match TRBD1. This CDR3 comprises 14 residues. Trimming cost V 3 bases and J 9 bases; bases outside gene matches: 9. Per the germline V gene, CDR1 is SQVTM and CDR2 is ANQGSEA. CDR3 DNA: TGCAGCGTTGATGGGACAGGGCAGGGGGGTGAGCAGTTCTTC. Its protein product is CSVDGTGQGGEQFF.

This sequence joins TRBV14 and TRBJ2-2; 7 bases match TRBD2. The CDR3 totals 18 residues. J was trimmed by 6 bases and V by 0 bases; bases with no gene match: 13. Per the germline V gene, CDR1 is SGHDN and CDR2 is FVKESK. Here the CDR3 reads CASSQERAGLFLSGELFF. The CDR3, as DNA: TGTGCCAGCAGCCAAGAAAGAGCGGGGTTGTTTCTCTCCGGGGAGCTGTTTTTT.

This sequence joins TRBV5-5 and TRBJ1-2; 7 bases are a match to TRBD1. The V segment lost 3 bases and the J segment 0 bases; nucleotides outside the gene matches: 2. Looked up from germline, CDR1 is SGHKS and CDR2 is YYEKEE (reference sequence). This CDR3 has 14 amino acids. The CDR3 DNA is TGTGCCAGCAGCTCGGGACAGACTAACTATGGCTACACCTTC. As protein: CASSSGQTNYGYTF.

The V call is TRBV6-5, the J call TRBJ2-5; weak D call: TRBD1 (7 bases). From germline, CDR1 is MNHEY and CDR2 SVGAGI. The CDR3 is 14 amino acids. V lost 7 bases and J 4 bases, leaving 16 bases between the germline ends. The CDR3 spells CASKEGRGAETQYF. In DNA, the CDR3 is TGTGCCAGCAAAGAGGGCAGGGGGGCAGAGACCCAGTACTTC.

The V and J genes are TRBV18 and TRBJ1-3, with D hard to call. The CDR3 is 16 residues long. V lost 0 bases, J lost 0 bases, and 9 bases lay in between. The germline V gene encodes CDR1 KGHSH and CDR2 LQKENI. CDR3 region: CASSPPRLSSGNTIYF. CDR3 in DNA: TGTGCCAGCTCACCACCGCGGCTTTCCTCTGGAAACACCATATATTTT.

With respect to this clone: Other nucleotide sequences from this sample produce the same CDR3. The genes are TRBV6-5 and TRBJ2-2, with a possible D match to TRBD2 (5 bases). The CDR3 is 14 residues long. CDR1 is MNHEY, CDR2 SVGAGI, per germline. V lost 2 bases, J lost 2 bases, and 6 bases lay in between. The CDR3 protein is CASSYRENTGELFF. CDR3 DNA sequence: TGTGCCAGCAGTTACCGGGAAAACACCGGGGAGCTGTTTTTT.

This chain joins TRBV3-1 (or the pseudogene TRBV3-2) and TRBJ2-3; 7 nucleotides agree with TRBD2. Germline assignment: CDR1 LGHDT and CDR2 YNNKEL (reference sequence). V shed 4 bases and J 1 base; nucleotides not matched to a gene: 5. CDR3 length: 15 residues. The CDR3 reads CASSRGGRGTDTQYF. CDR3 sequence (DNA): TGTGCCAGCAGCCGAGGCGGGAGAGGCACAGATACGCAGTATTTT.

The chain carries TRBV6-5 and TRBJ2-3; tentatively, D is TRBD1 (6 bases). Trimming took 6 bases from V and 2 from J, leaving 12 bases between them. The CDR3 runs to 14 residues. CDR1 and CDR2 from the germline V gene are MNHEY and SVGAGI. The CDR3 is CASSLRQVTDTQYF. As DNA, the CDR3 is TGTGCCAGCAGCTTACGACAGGTCACAGATACGCAGTATTTT.

The chain links TRBV4-3 to TRBJ2-1, with 7 nucleotides matching TRBD2. This CDR3 contains 18 residues. V lost 1 base to trimming and J lost 5 bases; unmatched junction nucleotides: 14. Per the germline V gene, CDR1 is LGHNA and CDR2 is YSLEER. CDR3: CASSQVLQAGVTDNEQFF. The CDR3 bases are TGCGCCAGCAGCCAAGTTTTGCAGGCGGGAGTTACGGACAATGAGCAGTTCTTC.

V gene TRBV7-6 combines with J gene TRBJ1-5; D possibly corresponds to TRBD1 (6 bases). The CDR3 totals 16 residues. In germline, CDR1 is SGHVS, CDR2 FNYEAQ. V was shortened by 1 base and J by 11 bases, with 21 bases between the two germline ends. The CDR3 spells CASSLGAGETGGTQHF. Written as DNA, the CDR3 is TGTGCCAGCAGCTTAGGTGCAGGGGAGACGGGAGGGACCCAGCATTTT.

This clone occurred once. The V gene is TRBV27, the J gene TRBJ2-7; 7 bases agree with TRBD2. CDR1 MNHEY and CDR2 SMNVEV come from the germline V gene (reference sequence). V trimming: 7 bases; J trimming: 4 bases; junction bases outside the gene matches: 10. The CDR3 has 14 residues. This chain's CDR3 is CASTASGGVYEQYF. CDR3 sequence (DNA): TGTGCCAGCACGGCTAGCGGTGGGGTATACGAGCAGTACTTC.

This sequence joins TRBV5-1 and TRBJ2-5, with D possibly being TRBD1 or TRBD2 (5 bases each). In germline, CDR1 is SGHRS, CDR2 YFSETQ. Trimming stripped 4 bases from V and 5 bases from J, with 12 bases between. The CDR3 runs to 13 residues. This CDR3 is CASSPGRGETQYF. CDR3 DNA sequence: TGCGCCAGCAGCCCAGGGCGAGGGGAGACCCAGTACTTC. The variable domain in full, with the rest retrieved from reference TRBV5-1 and TRBJ2-5, is KAGVTQTPRYLIKTRGQQVTLSCSPISGHRSVSWYQQTPGQGLQFLFEYFSETQRNKGNFPGRFSGRQFSNSRSEMNVSTLELGDSALYLCASSPGRGETQYFGPGTRLLVL.

V usage is TRBV13 and J usage is TRBJ2-1; D tentatively fits TRBD1 or TRBD2 (5 bases each). Germline CDR1 and CDR2: PRHDT and FYEKMQ (reference sequence). V was cut by 5 bases and J by 2 bases, with 10 bases left in between. This CDR3 has 14 amino acids. CDR3 bases: TGTGCCAGCAGCCACCGGGACCCCTACAATGAGCAGTTCTTC. Protein product: CASSHRDPYNEQFF.

The chain couples TRBV5-1 to TRBJ2-7; 7 bases are shared with TRBD1. Germline lookup yields CDR1 SGHRS and CDR2 YFSETQ. Trimming took 5 bases from V and 3 from J; bases not matched to a gene: 5. This CDR3 comprises 13 residues. The CDR3 coding sequence is TGCGCCAGCAGACGGGACAGAAACTACGAGCAGTACTTC. Residues: CASRRDRNYEQYF. Using reference TRBV5-1 and TRBJ2-7 for the parts outside the CDR3, the full variable domain is KAGVTQTPRYLIKTRGQQVTLSCSPISGHRSVSWYQQTPGQGLQFLFEYFSETQRNKGNFPGRFSGRQFSNSRSEMNVSTLELGDSALYLCASRRDRNYEQYFGPGTRLTVT.

The V gene is TRBV7-8, the J gene TRBJ2-2; 12 positions agree with TRBD2. Losses at the gene ends were 2 bases for V and 5 bases for J; bases not matched to a gene: 12. Germline CDR1 and CDR2: SGHVS and FQNEAQ. The CDR3 length is 19 residues. In nucleotides, the CDR3 is TGTGCCAGCAGCTTATTCCGGCTAGCGGGAGGGCCGGGGACCGGGGAGCTGTTTTTT. This gives the protein CASSLFRLAGGPGTGELFF. Looking up the rest from reference TRBV7-8 and TRBJ2-2 gives the full variable domain: GAGVSQSPRYKVAKRGQDVALRCDPISGHVSLFWYQQALGQGPEFLTYFQNEAQLDKSGLPSDRFFAERPEGSVSTLKIQRTQQEDSAVYLCASSLFRLAGGPGTGELFFGEGSRLTVL.

The V call is TRBV5-1, the J call TRBJ2-7; perhaps TRBD2 as D (6 bases). This CDR3 spans 13 amino acids. Between the trimmed V and J ends, which lost 2 bases and 7 bases, there was a span of 13 bases. Germline lookup yields CDR1 SGHRS and CDR2 YFSETQ. CDR3 sequence reads: CASSLAPGGEQYF. CDR3 nucleotides: TGCGCCAGCAGCTTAGCGCCCGGGGGAGAGCAGTACTTC.

The rearrangement uses TRBV6-5 and TRBJ1-4, with D perhaps TRBD1 (6 bases). There are 13 residues in the CDR3. V dropped 7 bases and J dropped 3 bases, with 9 bases sitting between them. CDR1 is MNHEY, CDR2 SVGAGI, per germline. The CDR3 bases are TGTGCCAGCACGAGGACAGCTAATGAAAAACTGTTTTTT. As protein: CASTRTANEKLFF.

The genes are TRBV7-9 and TRBJ2-5; 7 bases are a match to TRBD1. The CDR3 contains 14 residues. V lost 8 bases and J lost 1; bases outside the gene matches: 7. Germline V gives CDR1 SEHNR, CDR2 FQNEAQ (reference sequence). CDR3 DNA sequence: TGTGCCAGCGGACAGGTTGGACTCCAAGAGACCCAGTACTTC. Translating it yields CASGQVGLQETQYF.

The rearrangement joins TRBV6-5 to TRBJ1-5, with D perhaps matching TRBD1 (6 bases). The CDR3 runs to 14 residues. From germline, CDR1 is MNHEY and CDR2 SVGAGI. Trimming took off 8 bases at V and 3 bases at J, with 14 bases between the two ends. The CDR3 DNA sequence: TGTGCCAGCGGTCACCGGGACATCAATCAGCCCCAGCATTTT. Translating it yields CASGHRDINQPQHF.

This chain uses TRBV13 with TRBJ2-7, with D tentatively TRBD1 (7 bases). The V gene's germline CDR1 is PRHDT and CDR2 FYEKMQ (reference sequence). The CDR3 spans 15 residues. The germline V and J ends were trimmed by 5 bases and 3 bases, with 17 bases remaining between them. This CDR3 is CASSPRAGQIYEQYF. CDR3 bases: TGTGCCAGCAGCCCGAGGGCGGGACAGATCTACGAGCAGTACTTC.

The rearrangement uses TRBV4-2 and TRBJ2-7, with TRBD2 matching over 7 bases. Germline V gene lookup returns CDR1 LGHNA and CDR2 YNFKEQ. CDR3 length equals 15 residues. After removal of 0 bases from V and 5 bases from J, the junction contained 7 bases not matched to a gene. CDR3 nucleotides: TGTGCCAGCAGCCAAGATCGGGGGGTCGAGGACGAGCAGTACTTC. Translating it yields CASSQDRGVEDEQYF.

This chain connects TRBV10-3 to TRBJ1-1; 8 bases agree with TRBD1. The trim removed 10 bases at V and 3 bases at J, leaving 13 bases unmatched. This CDR3 comprises 15 residues. The V gene's germline CDR1 is ENHRY and CDR2 SYGVKD. As DNA, the CDR3 is TGTGCCACCCTCAGGGGCAGGGGGCAGGACACTGAAGCTTTCTTT. Amino acid sequence: CATLRGRGQDTEAFF.

The chain is built from TRBV6-5 and TRBJ1-6; D remains unclear. Per germline, CDR1 MNHEY and CDR2 SVGAGI. The CDR3 consists of 13 residues. Trimming left V 6 bases short and J 7 bases short, with 10 bases between. CDR3 nucleotides: TGTGCCAGCAGCCGACGTAGGAATTCACCCCTCCACTTT. This gives the protein CASSRRRNSPLHF.